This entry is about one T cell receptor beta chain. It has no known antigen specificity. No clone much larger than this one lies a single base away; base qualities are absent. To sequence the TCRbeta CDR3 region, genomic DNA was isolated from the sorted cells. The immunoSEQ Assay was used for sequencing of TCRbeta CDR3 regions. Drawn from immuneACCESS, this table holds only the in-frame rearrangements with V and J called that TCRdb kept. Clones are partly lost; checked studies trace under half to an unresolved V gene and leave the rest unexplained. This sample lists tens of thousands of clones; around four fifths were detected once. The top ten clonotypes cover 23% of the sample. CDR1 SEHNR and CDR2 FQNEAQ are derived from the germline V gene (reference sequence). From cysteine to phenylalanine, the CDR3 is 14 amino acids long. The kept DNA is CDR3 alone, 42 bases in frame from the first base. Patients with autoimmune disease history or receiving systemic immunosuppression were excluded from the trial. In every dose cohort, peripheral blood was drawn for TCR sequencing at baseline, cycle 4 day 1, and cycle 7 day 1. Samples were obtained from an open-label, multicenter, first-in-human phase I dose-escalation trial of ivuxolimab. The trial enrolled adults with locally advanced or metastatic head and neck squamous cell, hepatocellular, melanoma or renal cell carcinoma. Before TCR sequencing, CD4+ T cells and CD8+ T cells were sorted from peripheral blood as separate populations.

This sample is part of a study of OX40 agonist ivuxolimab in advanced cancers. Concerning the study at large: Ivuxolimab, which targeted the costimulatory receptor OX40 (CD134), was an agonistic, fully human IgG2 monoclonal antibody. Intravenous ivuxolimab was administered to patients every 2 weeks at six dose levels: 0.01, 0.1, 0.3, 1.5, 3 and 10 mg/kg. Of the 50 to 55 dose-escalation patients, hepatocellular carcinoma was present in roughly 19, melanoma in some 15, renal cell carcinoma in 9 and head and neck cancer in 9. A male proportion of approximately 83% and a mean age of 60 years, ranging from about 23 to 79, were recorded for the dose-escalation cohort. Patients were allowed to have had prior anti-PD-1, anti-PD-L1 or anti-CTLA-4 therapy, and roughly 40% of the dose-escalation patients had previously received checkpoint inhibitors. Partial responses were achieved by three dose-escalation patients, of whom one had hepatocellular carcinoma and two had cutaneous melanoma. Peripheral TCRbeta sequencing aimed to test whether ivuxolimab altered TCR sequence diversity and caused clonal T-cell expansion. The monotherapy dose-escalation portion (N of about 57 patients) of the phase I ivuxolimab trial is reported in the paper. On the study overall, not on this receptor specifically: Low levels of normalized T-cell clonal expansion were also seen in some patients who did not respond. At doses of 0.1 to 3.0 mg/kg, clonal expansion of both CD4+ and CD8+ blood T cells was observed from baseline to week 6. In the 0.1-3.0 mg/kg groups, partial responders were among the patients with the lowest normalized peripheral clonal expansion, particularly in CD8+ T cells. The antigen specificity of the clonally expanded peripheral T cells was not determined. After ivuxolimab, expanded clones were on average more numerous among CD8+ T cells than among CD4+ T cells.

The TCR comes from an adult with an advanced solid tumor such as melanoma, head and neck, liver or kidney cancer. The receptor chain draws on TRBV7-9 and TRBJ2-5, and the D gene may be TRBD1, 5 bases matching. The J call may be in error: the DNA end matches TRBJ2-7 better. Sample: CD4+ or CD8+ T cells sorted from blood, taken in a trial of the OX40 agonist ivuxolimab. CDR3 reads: CASSPVQGSYEQYF. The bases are TGTGCCAGCAGCCCAGTGCAGGGAAGCTACGAGCAGTACTTC.